Listed below are T cell receptor beta chains from one sample, sequenced in a study of T cell changes during pregnancy in multiple sclerosis. Repertoires were generated with immunoSEQ multiplex PCR, while TCRdb's copy carries only in-frame clones and drops some. The sample lists some 74,000 clones; roughly 92% were seen once. Here the sequenced sample was peripheral blood, taken after pregnancy. The source of these receptors is a female donor in good health, enrolled as a control in a pregnancy study. Each CDR3 is given without its conserved first and last residue. Only some rows state a clone size, as once, few, many or a class for expanded clones.

clone_size v_call cdr3_aa
NA TRBV5-6 ASSLLGLGNTGELF
NA TRBV5-1 ASSDSPTVYEQY
few TRBV18 ASSPGQGSEPQH
NA TRBV7-2 ASSSGLAGETQY
NA TRBV4-3 ASSNPGVDPEAF
NA TRBV5-6 ASSPDRAGTPTDTQY
NA TRBV7-8 ASSFNRGGVVVGTQY
NA TRBV28 ASSPRAGGPDEQF
NA TRBV7-9 ASSPGLAGGIEQF
NA TRBV7-9 ASSQLGGTADTQY
NA TRBV6-5 ASSSREEYEQY
NA TRBV5-1 ASSLAPGAQYTQY
NA TRBV7-2 ASSPGTGLSGANVLT
NA TRBV5-1 ASSPGRLGGQGAYGYT
NA TRBV6-4 ASSSQGSGANVLT
NA TRBV6-5 ASSYSLDYNQPQH
NA TRBV13 ASSTRPRGGYT
once TRBV2 ASSGLPNTEAF
NA TRBV6-1 ASSERLAEGSEQF
once TRBV27 ASREAYSNQPQH
NA TRBV6-5 ASSYSKSGGTPLH
NA TRBV5-1 ASSLDLGGGNYEQY
NA TRBV10-1 ARRGGQRNEKLF
NA TRBV6-1 ASSGDTVGALNEQF
NA TRBV7-9 ASSLLGYEQY
NA TRBV9 ASSPRLGQPYGYT
once TRBV7-2 ASSLERRGTSGANVLT
NA TRBV7-6 ASSFMTGGSSNTEAF
NA TRBV6-1 ASSEVSGEPYEQY
NA TRBV4-1 ASSRDRAGNTIY
once TRBV18 ASSPPSRDQPQH
once TRBV6-5 ASSYSWTADTEAF
NA TRBV19 ASRQDRGYGYT
NA TRBV10-3 ALGERGSDTQY
NA TRBV27 ASGSTGTSGRMGQETQY
NA TRBV7-2 ASSDPLATYEQY
NA TRBV7-2 ASSQFQETQY
NA TRBV6-5 ASSMDRGRNEQY
NA TRBV25-1 ASSEFEGNNSPLH
NA TRBV7-2 ASSRDSSYNSPLH
NA TRBV19 ASSIISGGEETQY
NA TRBV13 ASSLEQGFGNTIY
NA TRBV13 ASSLGRQETQY
NA TRBV28 ASSLGLSERAEQY
NA TRBV7-3 ASSSLVNTGELF
NA TRBV6-5 ASSRTVYSNQPQH
NA TRBV28 ASSAPGQAGNYGYT
NA TRBV9 ASSGIGGAGELF
once TRBV27 ASSLAGVAHYEQY
NA TRBV27 ASSLRARGGYT
NA TRBV19 ASSPARVGEAF
NA TRBV2 ASSLQASGNQPQH
NA TRBV5-1 ASSLGTGLRTEAF
NA TRBV28 ASSLYVGGGRQSGANVLT
NA TRBV6-5 ASSTSSGANVLT
NA TRBV27 ASSLRGSNEQF
NA TRBV19 ASSMSDSGGEETQY
NA TRBV7-9 ASSQDRTAEVGNTIY